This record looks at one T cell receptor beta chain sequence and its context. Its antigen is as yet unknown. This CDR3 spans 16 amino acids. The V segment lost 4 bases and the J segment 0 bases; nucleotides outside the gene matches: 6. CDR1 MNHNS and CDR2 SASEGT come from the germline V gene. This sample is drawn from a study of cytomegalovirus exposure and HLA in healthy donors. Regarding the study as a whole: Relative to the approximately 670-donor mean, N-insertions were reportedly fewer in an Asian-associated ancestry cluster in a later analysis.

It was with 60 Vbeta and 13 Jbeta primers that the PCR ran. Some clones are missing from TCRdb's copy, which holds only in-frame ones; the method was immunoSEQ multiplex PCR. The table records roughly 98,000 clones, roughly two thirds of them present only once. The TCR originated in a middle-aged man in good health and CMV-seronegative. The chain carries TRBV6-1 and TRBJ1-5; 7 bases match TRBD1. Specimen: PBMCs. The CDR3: CASSVQGSDSNQPQHF. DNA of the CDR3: TGTGCCAGCAGTGTACAGGGGTCGGATAGCAATCAGCCCCAGCATTTT.